This T cell receptor beta chain appears in the sequencing data of a study of CD8+CD57+ T cells in acquired aplastic anemia (dated by TCRdb to the late 2010s). Study-level background: A mean of 3.2 ug of DNA, ranging from roughly 0.2 to 27.4 ug, was extracted from sorted CD4+ and CD8+ cells. A CD8+CD57+ expansion meant a frequency higher than the mean frequency seen in healthy subjects.

Broader findings and caveats from the paper: Although roughly 30 CD8+ CDR3 sequences were shared by patients and controls, these sequences appeared highly expressed in patients and within the immunodominant clones of patients. Patients and healthy controls showed no significant difference in CD8+ Simpson's diversity (P=0.060).

This clonotype appeared a single time. Its antigen is unknown. No much larger clonotype is one base removed from it; base qualities were not supplied. Evidence from a single read is weak. Genomic DNA was used as template for profiling of TCR beta VDJ combinations and CDR3 sequences. An Illumina HiSeq 2000 was used for TCR repertoire sequencing. On the authors' methods: TRBV/TRBJ rearrangement plots, CDR3 size and DJ length profiles, and Simpson's diversity index were used to assess repertoires. The most abundant DNA sequence in the deep sequencing data was taken as the immunodominant clone. CDR3 amino acid sequences were checked for sharing across subjects and were also compared against the VDJdb database and published repertoires. TCRdb took the public reads, trimmed them with fastp at Q25, ran MiXCR for clone calling and kept in-frame beta chains. Rows are unified per CDR3 protein, each entry keeping the most common DNA and genes. The V and J calls and clone size are TCRdb's, not the authors'. Here the sample has some 120,000 distinct CDR3 sequences; 30% to 45% occur a single time. The ten largest make up over 2% of the sample.

V is pared back by 6 bases and J by 4 bases, with 15 bases lying between the germline termini. CDR1 SNHLY and CDR2 FYNNEI are derived from the germline V gene. The CDR3 goes from the cysteine to the phenylalanine over 14 residues. The kept DNA is CDR3 alone, 42 bases in frame from the first base. Patients chosen for sequencing had shown expansion of CD8+CD57+ cells by flow cytometry. All patients had severe acquired aplastic anemia diagnosed by International Study of Aplastic Anemia and Agranulocytosis and Camitta criteria. No therapy had been received by the patients at the time of blood sampling. The study deep-sequenced TCR repertoires of sorted CD4+ and CD8+ blood T cells from severe aplastic anemia patients and healthy subjects. Patients were enrolled under clinicaltrials.gov protocols 00001620, 01623167, 00001397, 00071045, 00081523 and 00961064 in the USA. Ficoll-Paque density gradient centrifugation was used to isolate peripheral blood mononuclear cells. Before DNA extraction, CD4+ and CD8+ T cells were sorted with FACS or magnetic beads.

The clonotype comes from a human donor with aplastic anemia. The chain employs TRBV2 and TRBJ1-2, and the D gene may be TRBD1, 6 bases matching. Sequenced material: sorted CD4+, CD8+, or CD8+CD57+ T cells (not recorded which) from PBMCs. Here is the DNA: TGTGCCAGCAGCTTAGTCACAGGGATCTATGGCTACACCTTC. The translation is CASSLVTGIYGYTF.